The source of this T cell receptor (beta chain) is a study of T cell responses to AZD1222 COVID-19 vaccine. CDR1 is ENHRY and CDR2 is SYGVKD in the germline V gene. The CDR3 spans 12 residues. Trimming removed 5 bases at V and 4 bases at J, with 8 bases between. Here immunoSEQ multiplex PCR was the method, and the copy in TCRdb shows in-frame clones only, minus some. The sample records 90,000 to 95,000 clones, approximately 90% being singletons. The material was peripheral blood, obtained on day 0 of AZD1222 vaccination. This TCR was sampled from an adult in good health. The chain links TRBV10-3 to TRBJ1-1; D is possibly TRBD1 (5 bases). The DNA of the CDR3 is TGTGCCATCAGTAGGGGAAGCACTGAAGCTTTCTTT. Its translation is CAISRGSTEAFF.